This is a list of T cell receptor beta chains from one sample in a study of identical twins. TCRdb used MiXCR to reprocess the 5' RACE reads, holding one entry per CDR3 protein. Counted here are roughly 700,000 distinct CDR3 sequences, approximately 9% occurring once; the ten biggest clones make up more than 0.75%. This sample also belongs to another study, concerning yellow fever vaccine responses in identical twins.

The sample consisted of PBMCs. These receptors were taken from a woman aged 18-30 years in good health. Each CDR3 is given without its conserved first and last residue. A D gene is named only where the DNA matches it firmly.

v_call: TRBV6-5; d_call: -; j_call: TRBJ2-5; cdr3_aa: ASSYSPISETQY
v_call: TRBV7-2; d_call: TRBD1; j_call: TRBJ1-4; cdr3_aa: ASSLASPRDSLTRANEKLF
v_call: TRBV3-1; d_call: TRBD1; j_call: TRBJ2-5; cdr3_aa: ASSQSPGQGGTQY
v_call: TRBV24-1; d_call: -; j_call: TRBJ2-7; cdr3_aa: ATSDLDRPFYEQY
v_call: TRBV3-1; d_call: -; j_call: TRBJ1-1; cdr3_aa: ATGHPNTEAF
v_call: TRBV12-3/TRBV12-4; d_call: TRBD2; j_call: TRBJ2-7; cdr3_aa: ASSLETSQY
v_call: TRBV20-1; d_call: -; j_call: TRBJ1-1; cdr3_aa: SASRQKAF
v_call: TRBV20-1; d_call: TRBD2; j_call: TRBJ2-1; cdr3_aa: SARDGGRTSGRANEQF
v_call: TRBV5-1; d_call: -; j_call: TRBJ2-3; cdr3_aa: ASSLDRQTSTDTQY
v_call: TRBV7-2; d_call: TRBD2; j_call: TRBJ2-1; cdr3_aa: ASSTSGGAYSYNEQF